The 5 T cell receptor beta chains reported below all come from one sample, sequenced in a study of shared clonotypes between healthy human individuals. TCRdb's copy holds only in-frame clones and misses some; the assay was immunoSEQ multiplex PCR. The table includes roughly 2 million clones, roughly 96% detected once. Specimen: naive CD4+ T cells sorted from blood. Subset specified: CD45RA+ positively selected. Receptors originate from a man aged 18 to 35 in good health.

V usage is TRBV27 and J usage is TRBJ2-1, with 11 bases aligning to TRBD2. This CDR3 has 16 amino acids. Germline-derived CDR1 and CDR2 are MNHEY and SMNVEV (reference sequence). V trimming: 1 base; J trimming: 8 bases; junction bases outside the gene matches: 7. CDR3 sequence: CASSLWGSGRADEQFF. DNA for the CDR3: TGTGCCAGCAGTTTATGGGGTAGCGGGAGGGCCGATGAGCAGTTCTTC.

The V call is TRBV5-1, the J call TRBJ2-5; D call uncertain. Trimming removed 5 bases at V and 4 bases at J, with 12 bases between. Germline assignment: CDR1 SGHRS and CDR2 YFSETQ. This CDR3 is 13 amino acids long. Here the CDR3 DNA reads TGCGCCAGCAGTTGGGATACGGGAGAGACCCAGTACTTC. Protein sequence: CASSWDTGETQYF. Complete variable domain (other parts from reference TRBV5-1 and TRBJ2-5): KAGVTQTPRYLIKTRGQQVTLSCSPISGHRSVSWYQQTPGQGLQFLFEYFSETQRNKGNFPGRFSGRQFSNSRSEMNVSTLELGDSALYLCASSWDTGETQYFGPGTRLLVL.

The genes are TRBV6-5 and TRBJ1-2; 7 bases align to TRBD1. With 7 bases clipped from V and 4 bases from J, the junction kept 3 bases outside the gene matches. Germline CDR1 and CDR2: MNHEY and SVGAGI. This CDR3 is built from 12 residues. The CDR3: CASTYRGYGYTF. The CDR3, as DNA: TGTGCCAGCACCTACAGGGGCTATGGCTACACCTTC.

This clone was seen only a few times. The chain couples TRBV16 to TRBJ2-5; possibly TRBD1 for D (5 bases). This CDR3 has 13 residues. The V and J ends lost 2 bases and 5 bases respectively, with 9 bases between them. CDR1 is KGHSY and CDR2 is FQNENV in the germline V gene. CDR3 residues: CASSQGAGETQYF. In nucleotides, the CDR3 is TGTGCCAGCAGCCAAGGGGCCGGGGAGACCCAGTACTTC.

V is TRBV7-8 and J is TRBJ2-3, with D perhaps matching TRBD1 or TRBD2 (6 bases each). CDR1 is SGHVS, CDR2 FQNEAQ, per germline. CDR3 length: 15 residues. V shed 4 bases and J shed 1 base, with 12 bases lying between them. This CDR3 reads CASSWGDTGTDTQYF. The CDR3 DNA sequence: TGTGCCAGCAGCTGGGGGGACACGGGCACAGATACGCAGTATTTT. The variable domain in full, with the rest retrieved from reference TRBV7-8 and TRBJ2-3, is GAGVSQSPRYKVAKRGQDVALRCDPISGHVSLFWYQQALGQGPEFLTYFQNEAQLDKSGLPSDRFFAERPEGSVSTLKIQRTQQEDSAVYLCASSWGDTGTDTQYFGPGTRLTVL.